The source of this TCR beta chain is a study of neurological immune-mediated disorders. Points from the study as a whole: Expanded clones shared no CDR3 amino acid sequences across subjects, suggesting private repertoires in all groups.

TCRdb re-called the 5' RACE reads through MiXCR, storing one row per CDR3 protein. The data show about 79,000 distinct CDR3 sequences, around an eighth seen once. This clonotype appeared many times. Its matching antigen is unknown. Between the trimmed V and J ends, which lost 6 bases and 0 bases, there was a span of 12 bases. In germline, CDR1 is DFQATT, CDR2 SNEGSKA (reference sequence). This CDR3 is built from 13 residues. Sequencing was done on a sample of PBMCs. The rearrangement links TRBV20-1 to TRBJ2-7, with D unclear. The receptor was isolated from a woman aged 45 to 65 in good health. CDR3 sequence reads: CSAPTVSSYEQYF. In nucleotides, the CDR3 is TGCAGTGCGCCGACTGTGAGCTCCTACGAGCAGTACTTC.